This T cell receptor (beta chain) was sequenced for a study of T-cell reconstitution after alpha-beta-depleted transplantation in children. Study-wide points: Certain patients had high TCRbeta diversity at day 60, and it came from recipient T cells and thymic progenitors that survived.

During its preparation, the TCRbeta library received unique molecular identifiers. In TCRdb, the PCR reads were re-called with MiXCR into one record per CDR3 protein. Of more than 40,000 distinct CDR3 sequences in the sample, around 9% were seen once. A word on this clonotype: Its cognate antigen is unknown.

CDR1 is SQVTM, CDR2 ANQGSEA, per germline. V was pared by 7 bases and J by 3 bases, with 15 bases between. The CDR3 is 13 residues long. The sample consisted of PBMCs, mostly from graft donor cells, taken 60 days after TCRalphabeta/CD19-depleted stem cell transplant. The chain combines TRBV29-1 with TRBJ1-2, with D possibly TRBD1 on 6 matching bases. This TCR came from a male patient aged 2-10 years who had a stem cell transplant for chronic granulomatous disease, so the T cells may come from the graft donor. For the CDR3, the DNA is TGCAGCGGACTTGGGGGCGACTACTATGGCTACACCTTC. Its protein product is CSGLGGDYYGYTF. The complete variable domain, with remaining parts taken from reference TRBV29-1 and TRBJ1-2, reads SAVISQKPSRDICQRGTSLTIQCQVDSQVTMMFWYRQQPGQSLTLIATANQGSEATYESGFVIDKFPISRPNLTFSTLTVSNMSPEDSSIYLCSGLGGDYYGYTFGSGTRLTVV.